What follows is one T cell receptor (beta chain) and its context. Its antigen is undetermined. The CDR3 sequence is 14 residues long. V dropped 0 bases and J dropped 5 bases, with 10 bases sitting between them. Germline CDR1 and CDR2: SGHTA and FQGNSA. CFSE-labeled sorted T cells met regulatory or mature dendritic cells for five to six days. This sample stems from a study of regulatory dendritic cells for organ transplantation. Assay used: immunoSEQ multiplex PCR; TCRdb lists only in-frame clones, some missing. The data contain 20,000 to 25,000 clones, roughly 88% of them singletons. This chain links TRBV7-2 with TRBJ2-5; D call uncertain. Sequenced: naive CD4+ T cells from blood cultured with regulatory dendritic cells. As to subset: CD45RA+ naive T cells. The TCR was taken from a human donor in good health. CDR3 sequence reads: CASSLAGREETQYF. The CDR3 nucleotides are TGTGCCAGCAGCTTAGCGGGCAGAGAGGAGACCCAGTACTTC.